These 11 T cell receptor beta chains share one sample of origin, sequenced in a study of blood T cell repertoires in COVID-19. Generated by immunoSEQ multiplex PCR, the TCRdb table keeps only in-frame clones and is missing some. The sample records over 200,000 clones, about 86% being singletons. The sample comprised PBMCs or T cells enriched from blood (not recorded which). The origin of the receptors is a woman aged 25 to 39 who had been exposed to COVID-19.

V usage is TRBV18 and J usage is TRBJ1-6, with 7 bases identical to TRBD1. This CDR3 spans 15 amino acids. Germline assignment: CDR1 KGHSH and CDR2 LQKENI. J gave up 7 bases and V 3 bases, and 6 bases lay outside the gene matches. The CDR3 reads CASSPDRSFNSPLHF. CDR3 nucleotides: TGTGCCAGCTCACCGGACAGGTCCTTCAATTCACCCCTCCACTTT.

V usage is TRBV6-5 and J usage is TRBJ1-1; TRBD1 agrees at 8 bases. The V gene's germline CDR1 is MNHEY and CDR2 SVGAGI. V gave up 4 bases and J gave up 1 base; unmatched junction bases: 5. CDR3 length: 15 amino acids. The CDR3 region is CASSSPGTGNTEAFF. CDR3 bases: TGTGCCAGCAGTTCACCCGGGACAGGGAACACTGAAGCTTTCTTT.

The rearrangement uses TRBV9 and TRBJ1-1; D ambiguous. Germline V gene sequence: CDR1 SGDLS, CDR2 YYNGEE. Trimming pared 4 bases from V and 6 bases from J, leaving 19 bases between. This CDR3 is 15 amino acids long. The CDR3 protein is CASSPSPVFRAEAFF. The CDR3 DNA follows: TGTGCCAGCAGCCCGAGTCCGGTATTTCGAGCTGAAGCTTTCTTT. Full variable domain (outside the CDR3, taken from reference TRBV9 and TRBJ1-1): DSGVTQTPKHLITATGQRVTLRCSPRSGDLSVYWYQQSLDQGLQFLIQYYNGEERAKGNILERFSAQQFPDLHSELNLSSLELGDSALYFCASSPSPVFRAEAFFGQGTRLTVV.

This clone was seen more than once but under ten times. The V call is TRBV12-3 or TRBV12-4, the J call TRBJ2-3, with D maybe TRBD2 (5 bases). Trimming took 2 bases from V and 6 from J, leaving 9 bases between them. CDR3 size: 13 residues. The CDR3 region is CASSLRDFDTQYF. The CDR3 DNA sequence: TGTGCCAGCAGTTTACGGGATTTTGATACGCAGTATTTT.

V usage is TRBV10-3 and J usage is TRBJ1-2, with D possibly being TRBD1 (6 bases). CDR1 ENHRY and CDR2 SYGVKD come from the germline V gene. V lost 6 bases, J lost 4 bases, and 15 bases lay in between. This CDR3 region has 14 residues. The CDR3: CAISPWGQGYGYTF. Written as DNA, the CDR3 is TGTGCCATCAGCCCTTGGGGGCAGGGCTATGGCTACACCTTC.

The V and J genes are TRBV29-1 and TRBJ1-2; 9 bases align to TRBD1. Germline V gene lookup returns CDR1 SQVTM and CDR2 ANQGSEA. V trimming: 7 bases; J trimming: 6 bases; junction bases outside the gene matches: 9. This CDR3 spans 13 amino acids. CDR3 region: CSGLRGQGDGYTF. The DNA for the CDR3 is TGCAGCGGACTCAGGGGACAGGGAGATGGCTACACCTTC.

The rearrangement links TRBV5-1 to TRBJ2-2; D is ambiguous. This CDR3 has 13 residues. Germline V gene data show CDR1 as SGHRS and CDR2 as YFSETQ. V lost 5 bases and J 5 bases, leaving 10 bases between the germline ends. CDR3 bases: TGCGCCAGCAGTGCCCTAAATACCGGGGAGCTGTTTTTT. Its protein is CASSALNTGELFF. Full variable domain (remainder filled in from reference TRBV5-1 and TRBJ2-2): KAGVTQTPRYLIKTRGQQVTLSCSPISGHRSVSWYQQTPGQGLQFLFEYFSETQRNKGNFPGRFSGRQFSNSRSEMNVSTLELGDSALYLCASSALNTGELFFGEGSRLTVL.

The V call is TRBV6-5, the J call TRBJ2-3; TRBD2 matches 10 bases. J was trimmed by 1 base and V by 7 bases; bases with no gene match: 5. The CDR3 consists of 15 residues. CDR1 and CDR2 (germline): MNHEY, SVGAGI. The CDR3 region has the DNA TGTGCCAGCACCGAGCGGGGGGGACGCACAGATACGCAGTATTTT. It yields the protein CASTERGGRTDTQYF.

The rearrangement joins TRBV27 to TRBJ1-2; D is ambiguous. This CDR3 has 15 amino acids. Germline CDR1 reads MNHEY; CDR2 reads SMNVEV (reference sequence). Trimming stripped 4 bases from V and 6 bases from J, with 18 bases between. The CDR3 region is CASSSTLRLRDGYTF. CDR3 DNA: TGTGCCAGCAGTTCCACTCTTAGGTTGAGGGATGGCTACACCTTC.

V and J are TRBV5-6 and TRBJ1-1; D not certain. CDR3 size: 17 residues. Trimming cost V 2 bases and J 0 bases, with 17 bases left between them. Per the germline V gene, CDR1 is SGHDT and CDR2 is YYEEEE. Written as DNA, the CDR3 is TGTGCCAGCAGCTTAAAGACCATGGCCGGGTTGAACACTGAAGCTTTCTTT. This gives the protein CASSLKTMAGLNTEAFF.

The CDR3 region has the DNA TGCGCCAGCAGCCCGGACAGGAATAATTCACCCCTCCACTTT. As protein: CASSPDRNNSPLHF. The V and J genes are TRBV5-1 and TRBJ1-6; 7 bases map to TRBD1. The germline V gene encodes CDR1 SGHRS and CDR2 YFSETQ. The V and J ends lost 4 bases and 5 bases, in that order; junction bases with no gene match: 3. The CDR3 sequence is 14 residues long. The variable domain in full, completed from reference TRBV5-1 and TRBJ1-6, reads KAGVTQTPRYLIKTRGQQVTLSCSPISGHRSVSWYQQTPGQGLQFLFEYFSETQRNKGNFPGRFSGRQFSNSRSEMNVSTLELGDSALYLCASSPDRNNSPLHFGNGTRLTVT.